Reported below is one T cell receptor (beta chain). The same CDR3 is also encoded by other DNA sequences in this sample. Original processing notes: Amplified reference gene primers provided the basis for estimating nucleated cell counts. Sequencing was performed with immunoSEQ multiplex PCR; in TCRdb, only in-frame clones are kept and a portion is missing. V and J calls and clone size are copied from that table; D and trimming were computed from the DNA. The profile covers under 150,000 clones, with over 80% appearing a single time and 18% taken by the ten largest. The V end was cut by 6 bases, the J end by 0 bases, with 6 bases between. CDR3 length equals 13 residues. Looked up from germline, CDR1 is MNHEY and CDR2 is SVGAGI. The data are from a study of blood T cell repertoires in COVID-19. Looking at the study overall: Both acute and convalescent COVID-19 samples were obtained from the United States, Italy and Spain.

In terms of age and location, participants ranged from about 18 to 100 years and lived in fewer than 30 US areas. This chain joins TRBV6-5 and TRBJ1-5; D not resolved. The sample was PBMCs or T cells enriched from blood (not recorded which). This clonotype was obtained from a man aged 25 to 40 who had recovered from COVID-19. The CDR3: CASRRDSNQPQHF. CDR3 DNA: TGTGCCAGCAGACGGGATAGCAATCAGCCCCAGCATTTT.